These 17 T cell receptor beta chains were all obtained from the same sample, sequenced in a study of blood T cell repertoires in COVID-19. The data were produced by immunoSEQ multiplex PCR, yet TCRdb's version contains in-frame clones alone and is incomplete. The sample has over 70,000 clones, approximately 89% seen once. Sample: peripheral blood. These receptors originate from a human donor with active COVID-19. The donor label of this sample is uncertain.

This clone was counted only a few times. The chain links TRBV4-1 to TRBJ1-4; weak D call: TRBD1 (6 bases). Germline CDR1 is MGHRA and CDR2 is YSYEKL. The CDR3 totals 17 residues. Trimming pared 0 bases from V and 8 bases from J, leaving 19 bases between. The CDR3 spells CASSQEPGGLNREKLFF. The CDR3 nucleotides are TGCGCCAGCAGCCAAGAGCCCGGGGGGCTAAATCGGGAAAAACTGTTTTTT.

The V and J genes are TRBV7-9 and TRBJ2-5; no clear D gene. Per the germline V gene, CDR1 is SEHNR and CDR2 is FQNEAQ (reference sequence). V was pared by 4 bases and J by 4 bases, with 7 bases between. CDR3 length: 12 residues. CDR3 residues: CASSSIGETQYF. DNA for the CDR3: TGTGCCAGCAGCTCTATCGGAGAGACCCAGTACTTC.

The chain couples TRBV24-1 to TRBJ2-1, with D tentatively TRBD1 (6 bases). The V end was cut by 3 bases, the J end by 7 bases, with 12 bases between. CDR3 length: 14 amino acids. Germline CDR1 reads KGHDR; CDR2 reads SFDVKD. CDR3 nucleotides: TGTGCCACCAGTGATCCCAGGGGCGCGAATGAGCAGTTCTTC. This gives the protein CATSDPRGANEQFF.

This clone was counted a few times. This rearrangement joins TRBV3-1 (or the pseudogene TRBV3-2) to TRBJ1-1, with D unresolved. From germline, CDR1 is LGHDT and CDR2 YNNKEL (reference sequence). This CDR3 comprises 14 residues. The V gene lost 0 bases and the J gene lost 4 bases, with 9 bases spanning the gap. CDR3 loop: CASSQDGVGTEAFF. CDR3 bases: TGTGCCAGCAGCCAAGACGGGGTGGGCACTGAAGCTTTCTTT.

V gene TRBV6-1 combines with J gene TRBJ1-2; the match to TRBD1 covers 10 bases. This CDR3 has 15 residues. CDR1 and CDR2 from the germline V gene are MNHNS and SASEGT. The V gene end was trimmed by 0 bases and the J gene end by 4 bases; junction bases not matched to a gene: 2. CDR3 loop: CASSEAGTGAYGYTF. The CDR3 coding sequence is TGTGCCAGCAGTGAAGCAGGGACAGGGGCCTATGGCTACACCTTC.

This chain links TRBV11-2 with TRBJ2-2, with a weak D call TRBD2 (5 bases). Germline values: CDR1 SGHAT, CDR2 FQNNGV. CDR3 size: 15 residues. The germline V and J ends were trimmed by 5 bases and 7 bases, with 17 bases remaining between them. CDR3 region: CASSPGWGKGGELFF. Written as DNA, the CDR3 is TGTGCCAGCAGCCCGGGATGGGGAAAAGGCGGGGAGCTGTTTTTT.

This clone was found a few times. CDR3 nucleotide sequence: TGTGCCAGCAGCTTACTGTCCGGAGGGTATGGCTACACCTTC. It specifies CASSLLSGGYGYTF. V and J are TRBV7-9 and TRBJ1-2, with no clear D. CDR1 SEHNR and CDR2 FQNEAQ come from the germline V gene (reference sequence). Trimming removed 2 bases at V and 5 bases at J, with 12 bases between. The CDR3 contains 14 residues.

This sequence joins TRBV24-1 and TRBJ2-2; 9 bases agree with TRBD1. The germline V gene has CDR1 KGHDR and CDR2 SFDVKD. The CDR3 consists of 13 residues. The trim removed 10 bases at V and 7 bases at J, leaving 6 bases unmatched. The CDR3 region is CATQGARNGELFF. DNA for the CDR3: TGTGCCACACAGGGGGCGCGAAACGGGGAGCTGTTTTTT.

The chain recombines TRBV4-3 with TRBJ2-1; D is perhaps TRBD1 (6 bases). The CDR3 length is 15 residues. V was shortened by 0 bases and J by 7 bases, with 13 bases between the two germline ends. Germline V gene lookup returns CDR1 LGHNA and CDR2 YSLEER. The CDR3 bases are TGCGCCAGCAGCCAAGAGGGCAGGGGAACGAATGAGCAGTTCTTC. Translating it yields CASSQEGRGTNEQFF.

This clone came up once. The J gene is TRBJ1-3, the V gene TRBV5-5; D may be TRBD1 (5 bases). This CDR3 spans 17 amino acids. Germline CDR1 is SGHKS and CDR2 is YYEKEE (reference sequence). V dropped 0 bases and J dropped 0 bases, with 13 bases sitting between them. The CDR3 protein is CASSLEAGPRSGNTIYF. CDR3 in DNA: TGTGCCAGCAGCTTGGAGGCAGGGCCCCGCTCTGGAAACACCATATATTTT.

This clone was recorded only once. The chain is built from TRBV6-6 and TRBJ1-3; 11 bases are a match to TRBD1. This CDR3 is built from 16 residues. V was clipped by 5 bases and J by 3 bases; unmatched bases: 6. Germline V gene lookup returns CDR1 MNHNY and CDR2 SVGAGI (reference sequence). Here the CDR3 DNA reads TGTGCCAGCAGTCGACCCGGGACAGGGGGTGGAAACACCATATATTTT. Protein: CASSRPGTGGGNTIYF.

The rearrangement joins TRBV12-5 to TRBJ2-2, with D perhaps matching TRBD2 (6 bases). Between the trimmed V and J ends, which lost 6 bases and 6 bases, there was a span of 14 bases. This CDR3 contains 14 residues. From germline, CDR1 is LGHNT and CDR2 FRNRAP. The CDR3 bases are TGTGCTAGTGGCCTGCTAGGAGGGGCCGGGGAGCTGTTTTTT. It encodes CASGLLGGAGELFF.

This clone was seen a few times. The chain carries TRBV18 and TRBJ2-7; tentative D call: TRBD1 (7 bases). The V gene's germline CDR1 is KGHSH and CDR2 LQKENI. The CDR3 has 17 residues. The V end lost 3 bases, the J end lost 6 bases, and 24 bases lay between the germline ends. CDR3 region: CASSPPGGALRGPEQYF. In nucleotides, the CDR3 is TGTGCCAGCTCACCCCCCGGCGGGGCCCTTAGGGGGCCCGAGCAGTACTTC.

V gene TRBV9 combines with J gene TRBJ1-3, with D hard to call. Trimming pared 2 bases from V and 0 bases from J, leaving 6 bases between. The germline V gene encodes CDR1 SGDLS and CDR2 YYNGEE. This CDR3 has 14 residues. For the CDR3, the DNA is TGTGCCAGCAGCGTGAAACTCTCTGGAAACACCATATATTTT. It yields the protein CASSVKLSGNTIYF.

The chain carries TRBV2 and TRBJ1-1, with 7 bases aligning to TRBD1. Losses at the gene ends were 5 bases for V and 5 bases for J; bases not matched to a gene: 5. The CDR3 has 13 amino acids. CDR1 and CDR2 from the germline V gene are SNHLY and FYNNEI. CDR3: CASSRVQGTEAFF. CDR3 nucleotide sequence: TGTGCCAGCAGTAGGGTACAGGGGACTGAAGCTTTCTTT.

The chain combines TRBV21-1 with TRBJ1-5; TRBD1 is the table's D call and was not checked against the DNA. TRBV21-1 is a pseudogene locus. The CDR3 consists of 17 residues. CDR3 in amino acids: CASSNPRQTKGNQPQHF. The CDR3 DNA is TGTGCCAGCAGCAATCCCCGACAGACCAAGGGCAATCAGCCCCAGCATTTT.

As regards this clone: Mismatch with germline at one junction end may stem from a read error. The chain carries TRBV11-3 and TRBJ1-1, with a weak D call TRBD1 (5 bases). The CDR3 runs 14 residues. CDR1 and CDR2 (germline): SGHNT, YENEEA. DNA of the CDR3: TGTGCCAGCAGCCTAGAGGGGCAGAACACTGAAGCTTTCTTT. Its translation is CASSLEGQNTEAFF.